This T cell receptor beta chain derives from a study of type 1 regulatory T cells. Study in general: An in vitro protocol generated T-allo10, a Tr1-enriched, alloantigen-specific CD4 T cell product. The study's findings and limits: Compared with non-Tr1 cells, Tr1 cells showed a narrower TCR repertoire.

TCRdb processed the reads anew with MiXCR; each CDR3 protein has one entry. The table records several thousand distinct CDR3 sequences, approximately 24% of them present only once. This clonotype is deemed medium-sized. No antigen is known for it. Germline CDR1 and CDR2: SGHNT and YYREEE (reference sequence). Germline trimming cut 2 bases from V and 2 bases from J; bases unmatched to any gene: 2. This CDR3 has 14 amino acids. The V gene is TRBV5-4, the J gene TRBJ2-3; 7 bases fit TRBD2. Sequencing was performed on cultured type 1 regulatory T (Tr1) cells, either the whole culture or a sorted fraction (not recorded which). The receptor was derived from a human donor in good health. CDR3 coding DNA: TGTGCCAGCAGCTTTGCGGGAGCCACAGATACGCAGTATTTT. This codes for CASSFAGATDTQYF.